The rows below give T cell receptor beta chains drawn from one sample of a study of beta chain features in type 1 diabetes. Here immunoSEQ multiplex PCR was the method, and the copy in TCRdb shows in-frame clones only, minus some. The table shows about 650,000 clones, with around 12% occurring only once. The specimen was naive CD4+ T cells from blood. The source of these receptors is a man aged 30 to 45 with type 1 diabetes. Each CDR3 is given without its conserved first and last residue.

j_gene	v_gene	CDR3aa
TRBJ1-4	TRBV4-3	ASSQEGTGDEKLF
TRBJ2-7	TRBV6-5	ASSRTDYEQY
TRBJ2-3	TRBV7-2	ASSRGLAGLTDTQY
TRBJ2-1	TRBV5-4	ASSLDQGSYNEQF
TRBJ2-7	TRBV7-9	ASSPAVGRYYEQY
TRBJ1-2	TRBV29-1	SVLERSANSGYT
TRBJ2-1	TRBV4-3	ASSQIPQGSVGEQF
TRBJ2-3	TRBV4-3	ASSQDPGWNTQY
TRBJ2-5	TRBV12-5	ASGPRVQQETQY
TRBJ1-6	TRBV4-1	ASSPTGRWDSPLH
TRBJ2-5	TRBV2	ASSEGYGQPSQETQY
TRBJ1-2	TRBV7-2	ASSLLGTGFNGHGYT
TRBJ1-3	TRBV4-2	ASSQETARSGNTIY
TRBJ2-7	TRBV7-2	ASSPSRETYEQY
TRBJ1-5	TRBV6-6	ASSRGQGASNQPQH
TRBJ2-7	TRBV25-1	ASRRTGVPHEQY
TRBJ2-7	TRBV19	ASRGTGGFDEQY
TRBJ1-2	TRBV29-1	SVGDDYGYT
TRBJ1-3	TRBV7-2	ASSPPGGGGSGNTIY
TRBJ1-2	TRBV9	ASSVVPTSSYGYT
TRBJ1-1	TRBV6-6	ASSYPRTGVGEAF
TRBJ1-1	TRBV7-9	ASSLAGSVKGAF
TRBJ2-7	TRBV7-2	ASSLQPYEQY
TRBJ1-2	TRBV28	ASSPLPLNYGYT
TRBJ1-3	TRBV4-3	ASSQDSRLSGNTIY
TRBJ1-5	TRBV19	ASNQGNQPQH
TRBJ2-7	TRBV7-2	ASVPTPPGEQY
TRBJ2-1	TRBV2	ASNPGTANEQF
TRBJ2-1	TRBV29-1	SVAVTGYNEQF
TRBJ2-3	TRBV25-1	ASSSSGGADTQY
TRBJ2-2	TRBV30	AGRGTANTGELF
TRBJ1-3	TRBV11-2	ASSAQVNSGNTIY
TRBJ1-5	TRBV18	ASSPAQPKNQPQH
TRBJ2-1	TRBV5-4	ASSSRDRVHNEQF
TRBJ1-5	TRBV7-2	ASSLGTQPAPQH
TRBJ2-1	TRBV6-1	ASSEAGRGSNEQF
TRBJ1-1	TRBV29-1	SVGDRRPNTEAF
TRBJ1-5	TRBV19	ASRKAGLNQPQH
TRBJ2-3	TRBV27	ASSLSPWSDTQY
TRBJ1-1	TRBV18	ASSPLAQLHTEAF
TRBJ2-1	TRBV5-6	ASRTTLPSYNEQF
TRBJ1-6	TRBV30	AWSVRGSSSYNSPLH
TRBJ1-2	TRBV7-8	ASSLEDRGYGYT
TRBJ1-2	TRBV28	AGAPVDRSGYT
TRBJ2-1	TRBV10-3	AITNAGSRDNEQF
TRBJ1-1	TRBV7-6	ASSPLGGKSTEAF
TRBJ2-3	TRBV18	ASSPGTARTDTQY
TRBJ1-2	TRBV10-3	AISESSGDFSSGYT
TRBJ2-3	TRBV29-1	SVDVPAVGTDTQY
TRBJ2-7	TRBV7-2	ASSLATDSYEQY